The 2 T cell receptor beta chains below all came from one sample that was sequenced in a study of T cells in lung cancer brain metastases (dated by TCRdb to about 2018). Receptor amplification or capture employed the immunoSEQ multiplex PCR assay. As stored in TCRdb, this immuneACCESS dataset retains in-frame rearrangements with V and J assigned. A fraction of the clones does not appear; measured against another copy, unresolved V genes explain less than half of the discrepancy, and the remainder lacks a known reason. The sample yields around 5,600 clones; 84% were counted once. The ten biggest clones cover 6.2% of the sample. Source material: tumor tissue from a brain metastasis. Reading the label with the study, this specimen's cell subset or site is: paired resected brain metastasis. The receptors were sampled from a man aged 45-60 years with non-small cell lung cancer that had spread to the brain.

The V call is TRBV7-6, the J call TRBJ2-2; D is possibly TRBD1 (5 bases). With 2 bases removed from V and 1 base from J, the gap between germline ends came to 5 bases. CDR1 and CDR2 from the germline V gene are SGHVS and FNYEAQ. The CDR3 is made up of 14 amino acids. CDR3 sequence reads: CASSLRGNTGELFF. The CDR3 bases are TGTGCCAGCAGCTTAAGGGGGAACACCGGGGAGCTGTTTTTT.

The rearrangement joins TRBV6-5 to TRBJ2-2; tentatively, D is TRBD1 (5 bases). Trimming cost V 2 bases and J 4 bases, with 8 bases left between them. Germline CDR1 and CDR2: MNHEY and SVGAGI. The CDR3 length is 14 residues. CDR3 loop: CASSYDSGTGELFF. CDR3 nucleotide sequence: TGTGCCAGCAGTTACGACAGTGGCACCGGGGAGCTGTTTTTT.